The T cell receptor (beta chain) described here comes from a study of blood T cell repertoires in COVID-19. Turning to the study itself: COVID-19 samples collected from the United States, Italy and Spain covered acute and convalescent phases. PBMCs, B-cell-depleted T cells, or T cells were the source of the cDNA or gDNA that made up the material.

Original processing methods: Reference gene primer amplification gave estimated nucleated cell counts. Produced via immunoSEQ multiplex PCR; TCRdb's table is partial and in-frame only. V, J and clone size were drawn from that table, and D and trimming were deduced from the DNA. The profile shows under 300,000 clones, 80% to 90% of them singletons. CDR1 and CDR2 from the germline V gene are SGHAT and FQNNGV. V gave up 2 bases and J gave up 0 bases; unmatched junction bases: 4. The CDR3 consists of 15 residues. Sequencing was performed on peripheral blood. The clonotype was recovered from a man in his forties who had recovered from COVID-19. This sequence joins TRBV11-2 and TRBJ2-7, with 7 bases aligning to TRBD1. The CDR3 bases are TGTGCCAGCAGCTTATCTCGGGACAGCTCCTACGAGCAGTACTTC. This gives the protein CASSLSRDSSYEQYF.